This T cell receptor beta chain was captured in a study of control samples from healthy donors and cancer patients. This CDR3 has 12 residues. Per the germline V gene, CDR1 is SGHDN and CDR2 is FVKESK. V gave up 4 bases and J gave up 7 bases, with 10 bases separating them. Libraries were prepared by immunoSEQ multiplex PCR; TCRdb keeps only in-frame clonotypes and omits some of them. The table records roughly 100,000 clones, roughly 85% of them present only once. The V call is TRBV14, the J call TRBJ2-5; D gene uncertain. The TCR comes from a woman aged 45-65 years in good health. Input material: blood. CDR3 in DNA: TGTGCCAGCAGCCCCGTTTTGGGGACCCAGTACTTC. It is translated as CASSPVLGTQYF.